The 8 T cell receptor beta chains listed next were all sequenced from one sample in a study of T-cell memory formation after mild COVID-19. One entry per CDR3 protein results from TCRdb running MiXCR on the 5' RACE reads. The repertoire holds 400,000 to 500,000 distinct CDR3 sequences, with 20% to 30% as singletons. The sequenced sample was PBMCs or a T cell subset sorted from them (not recorded which). Receptors were obtained from an adult woman who had mild COVID-19 (a few samples of this study predate the infection). Cell type and time point are not known.

This clonotype was seen a handful of times. The chain joins TRBV5-8 to TRBJ1-4; possible D gene TRBD1, 5 bases. CDR3 length: 14 amino acids. V lost 0 bases to trimming and J lost 5 bases, with 8 bases between them. CDR1 SGHTS and CDR2 YDEGEE come from the germline V gene. The CDR3 spells CASSLEWGNEKLFF. The CDR3, as DNA: TGTGCCAGCAGCTTGGAGTGGGGGAATGAAAAACTGTTTTTT. Supplemented by reference TRBV5-8 and TRBJ1-4, the full variable domain reads EAGVTQSPTHLIKTRGQQATLRCSPISGHTSVYWYQQALGLGLQFLLWYDEGEERNRGNFPPRFSGRQFPNYSSELNVNALELEDSALYLCASSLEWGNEKLFFGSGTQLSVL.

This clonotype was counted only a few times. The chain links TRBV4-3 to TRBJ2-7, with D perhaps being TRBD1 or TRBD2 (6 bases each). V lost 3 bases, J lost 4 bases, and 22 bases lay in between. Per germline, CDR1 LGHNA and CDR2 YSLEER. This CDR3 has 17 residues. The DNA for the CDR3 is TGCGCCAGCAGCCAGGACTGGAGGGGGGAGCGGGCTTACGAGCAGTACTTC. Translated: CASSQDWRGERAYEQYF.

The chain has TRBV27 and TRBJ2-7; the match to TRBD2 covers 12 bases. This CDR3 comprises 16 residues. The junction had 9 bases not matched to a gene; V was cut back by 5 bases and J by 4 bases. CDR1 is MNHEY, CDR2 SMNVEV, per germline (reference sequence). CDR3 bases: TGTGCCAGCAGTCCCCTAGCGGGAGGGCTGGGTTACGAGCAGTACTTC. It specifies CASSPLAGGLGYEQYF.

This sequence joins TRBV18 and TRBJ1-5; D remains unclear. V was cut by 6 bases and J by 6 bases, with 15 bases left in between. CDR1 is KGHSH, CDR2 LQKENI, per germline. The CDR3 covers 14 residues. This chain's CDR3 is CASSLGSYGQPQHF. CDR3 coding DNA: TGTGCCAGCTCCCTAGGGAGTTACGGTCAGCCCCAGCATTTT.

V gene TRBV7-3 combines with J gene TRBJ2-3; D gene unclear. V was clipped by 4 bases and J by 8 bases, with 13 bases between them. CDR3 size: 13 residues. Germline V gives CDR1 SGHTA, CDR2 FQGTGA. CDR3 region: CASSSQSGSTQYF. The DNA for the CDR3 is TGTGCCAGCAGCTCCCAGTCCGGAAGTACGCAGTATTTT.

In DNA, the CDR3 is TGTGCCAGCAGGGTACAGGGGAGAGGCACTGAAGCTTTCTTT. This encodes CASRVQGRGTEAFF. V is TRBV12-3 or TRBV12-4 and J is TRBJ1-1, with TRBD1 matching over 7 bases. The CDR3 is 14 residues long. J gave up 4 bases and V 6 bases, and 8 bases lay outside the gene matches.

The V gene is TRBV12-3 or TRBV12-4, the J gene TRBJ1-1; possibly TRBD1 for D (5 bases). V was pared by 4 bases and J by 4 bases, with 13 bases between. The CDR3 contains 14 residues. CDR3 protein: CASSSTAWGTEAFF. The CDR3, as DNA: TGTGCCAGCAGTTCGACAGCGTGGGGCACTGAAGCTTTCTTT.

This clonotype was counted ten times or more. The chain combines TRBV2 with TRBJ1-5, with TRBD1 matching over 8 bases. Losses at the gene ends were 5 bases for V and 2 bases for J; bases not matched to a gene: 14. The CDR3 has 18 residues. The germline V gene encodes CDR1 SNHLY and CDR2 FYNNEI. The CDR3: CASSNKVPAGQGNQPQHF. CDR3 bases: TGTGCCAGCAGTAACAAAGTCCCCGCGGGACAGGGCAATCAGCCCCAGCATTTT.